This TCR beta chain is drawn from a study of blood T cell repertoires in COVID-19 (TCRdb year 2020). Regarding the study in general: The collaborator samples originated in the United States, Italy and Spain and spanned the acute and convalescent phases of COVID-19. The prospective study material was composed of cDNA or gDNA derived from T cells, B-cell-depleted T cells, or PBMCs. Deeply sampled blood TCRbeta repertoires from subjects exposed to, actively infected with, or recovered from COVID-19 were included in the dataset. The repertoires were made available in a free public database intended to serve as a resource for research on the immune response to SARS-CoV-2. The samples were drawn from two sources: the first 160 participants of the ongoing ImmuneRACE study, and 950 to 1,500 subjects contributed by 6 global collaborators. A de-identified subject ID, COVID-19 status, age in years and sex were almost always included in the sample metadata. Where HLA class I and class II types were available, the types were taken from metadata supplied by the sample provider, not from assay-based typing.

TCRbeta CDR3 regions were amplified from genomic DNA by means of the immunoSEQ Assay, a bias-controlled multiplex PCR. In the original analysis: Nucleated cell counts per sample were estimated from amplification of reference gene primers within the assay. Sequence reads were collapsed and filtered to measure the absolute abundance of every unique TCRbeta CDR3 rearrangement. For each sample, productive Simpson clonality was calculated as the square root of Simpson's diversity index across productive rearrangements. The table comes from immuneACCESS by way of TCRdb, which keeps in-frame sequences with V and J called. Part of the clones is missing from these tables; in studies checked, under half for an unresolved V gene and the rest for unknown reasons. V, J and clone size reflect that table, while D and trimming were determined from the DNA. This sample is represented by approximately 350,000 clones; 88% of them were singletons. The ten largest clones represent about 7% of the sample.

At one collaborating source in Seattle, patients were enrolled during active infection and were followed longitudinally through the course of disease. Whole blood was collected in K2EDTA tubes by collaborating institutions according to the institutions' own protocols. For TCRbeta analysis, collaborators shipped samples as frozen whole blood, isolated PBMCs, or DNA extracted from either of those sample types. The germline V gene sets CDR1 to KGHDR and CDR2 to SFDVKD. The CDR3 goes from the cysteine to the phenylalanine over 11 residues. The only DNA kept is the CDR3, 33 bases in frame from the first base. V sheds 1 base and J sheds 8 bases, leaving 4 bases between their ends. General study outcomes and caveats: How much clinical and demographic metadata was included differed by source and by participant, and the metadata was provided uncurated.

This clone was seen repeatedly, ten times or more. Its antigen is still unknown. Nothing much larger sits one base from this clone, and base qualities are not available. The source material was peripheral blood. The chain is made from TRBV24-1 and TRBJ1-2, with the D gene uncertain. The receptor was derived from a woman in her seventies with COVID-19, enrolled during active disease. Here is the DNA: TGTGCCACCAGTGATTTAGAGGGCTACACCTTC. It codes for CATSDLEGYTF.